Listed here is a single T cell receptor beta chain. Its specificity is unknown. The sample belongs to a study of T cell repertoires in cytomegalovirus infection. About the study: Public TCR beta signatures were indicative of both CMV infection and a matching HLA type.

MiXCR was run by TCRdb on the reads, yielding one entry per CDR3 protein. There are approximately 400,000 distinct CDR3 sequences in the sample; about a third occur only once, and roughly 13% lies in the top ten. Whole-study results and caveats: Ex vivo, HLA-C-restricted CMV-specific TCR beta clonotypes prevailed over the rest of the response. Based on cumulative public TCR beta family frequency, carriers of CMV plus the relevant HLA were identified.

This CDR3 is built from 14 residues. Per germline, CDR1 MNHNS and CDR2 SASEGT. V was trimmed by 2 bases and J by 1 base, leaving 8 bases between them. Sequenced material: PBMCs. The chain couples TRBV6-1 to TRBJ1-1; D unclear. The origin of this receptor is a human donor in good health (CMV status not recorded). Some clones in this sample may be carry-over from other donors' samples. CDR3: CASSEPGTNTEAFF. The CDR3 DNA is TGTGCCAGCAGTGAACCGGGAACGAACACTGAAGCTTTCTTT.